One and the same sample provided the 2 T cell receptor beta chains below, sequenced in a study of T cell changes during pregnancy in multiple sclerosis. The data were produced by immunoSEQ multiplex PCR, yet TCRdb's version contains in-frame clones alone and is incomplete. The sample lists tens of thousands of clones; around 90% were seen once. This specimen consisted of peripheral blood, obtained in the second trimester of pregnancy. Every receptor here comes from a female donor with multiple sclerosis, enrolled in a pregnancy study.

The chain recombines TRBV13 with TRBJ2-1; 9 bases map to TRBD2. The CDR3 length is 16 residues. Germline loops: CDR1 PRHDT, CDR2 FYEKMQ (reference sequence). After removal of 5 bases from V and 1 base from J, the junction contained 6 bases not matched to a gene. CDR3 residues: CASSATSGASYNEQFF. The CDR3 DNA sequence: TGTGCCAGCAGCGCGACTAGCGGTGCGTCCTACAATGAGCAGTTCTTC.

As DNA, the CDR3 is TGCGCCAGCAGTACTGACAGGGGCTATGGCTACACCTTC. Translating it yields CASSTDRGYGYTF. This chain uses TRBV5-1 with TRBJ1-2; 8 bases align to TRBD1. The CDR3 has 13 residues. Germline values: CDR1 SGHRS, CDR2 YFSETQ. V lost 5 bases and J lost 4; bases outside the gene matches: 4.